The 14 T cell receptor beta chains below all came from one sample that was sequenced in a study of T cells in Graves' hyperthyroidism and ophthalmopathy. What was amplified from RNA transcripts were TCR beta CDR3 regions. The primer set for the first-round RT-PCR of the TCR CDR3 was HTBI. TCRdb itself ran the multiplex PCR reads through MiXCR, one entry per CDR3 protein. The table lists 350,000 to 400,000 distinct CDR3 sequences, about 18% of them singletons. The sequenced sample was blood. The receptors come from a woman between 18 and 29 years old with Graves' hyperthyroidism.

This clonotype was seen ten or more times. V is TRBV6-1 and J is TRBJ1-1, with D possibly TRBD1 on 5 matching bases. The germline V gene has CDR1 MNHNS and CDR2 SASEGT. Deletions cut 8 bases from V and 2 bases from J, with 18 bases between. The CDR3 totals 15 residues. DNA for the CDR3: TGTGCCAGCGGACACCCATATAACCAAAACACTGAAGCTTTCTTT. It is translated as CASGHPYNQNTEAFF.

This clonotype occurred many times. The CDR3 region is CASSQDRRPTGYGYTF. The CDR3 bases are TGTGCCAGCAGCCAAGATCGAAGACCCACCGGCTATGGCTACACCTTC. The chain carries TRBV14 and TRBJ1-2; D uncertain. Germline lookup yields CDR1 SGHDN and CDR2 FVKESK. This CDR3 region has 16 residues. V was trimmed by 0 bases and J by 4 bases, leaving 15 bases between them.

This clonotype was seen at least ten times. This chain links TRBV10-3 with TRBJ2-7, with D perhaps matching TRBD2 (5 bases). The CDR3 runs to 13 residues. V lost 4 bases and J lost 3, with 10 bases in between. Germline CDR1 ENHRY, CDR2 SYGVKD. The DNA for the CDR3 is TGTGCCATCAGTGTGGCCGGAGGCTACGAGCAGTACTTC. Translated: CAISVAGGYEQYF.

This sequence joins TRBV7-2 and TRBJ2-5; tentative D call: TRBD1 (5 bases). Germline V gene lookup returns CDR1 SGHTA and CDR2 FQGNSA. V was shortened by 1 base and J by 5 bases, with 11 bases between the two germline ends. This CDR3 comprises 14 residues. This CDR3 reads CASSLGRAFETQYF. The DNA of the CDR3 is TGTGCCAGCAGCTTAGGCAGGGCATTCGAGACCCAGTACTTC.

The CDR3 loop reads CASSYSPVDDEQYF. The CDR3 coding sequence is TGTGCCAGCAGTTACTCGCCCGTGGATGACGAGCAGTACTTC. The rearrangement uses TRBV6-5 and TRBJ2-7; D unresolved. The CDR3 covers 14 residues. The V and J ends lost 0 bases and 5 bases respectively, with 11 bases between them. From germline, CDR1 is MNHEY and CDR2 SVGAGI.

This clonotype was counted many times. The chain joins TRBV4-1 to TRBJ1-2; D may be TRBD1 (5 bases). This CDR3 contains 16 residues. The germline V gene has CDR1 MGHRA and CDR2 YSYEKL. Trimming pared 0 bases from V and 3 bases from J, leaving 14 bases between. The CDR3 is CASSQDPSGGDYGYTF. CDR3 in DNA: TGCGCCAGCAGCCAAGATCCCTCGGGGGGGGACTATGGCTACACCTTC.

The chain employs TRBV6-5 and TRBJ2-7; TRBD2 is a possible D gene (5 bases). The V end lost 8 bases, the J end lost 2 bases, and 10 bases lay between the germline ends. The CDR3 runs to 12 residues. In germline, CDR1 is MNHEY, CDR2 SVGAGI. CDR3 DNA sequence: TGTGCCAGCTGTTCCGGGGCCTACGAGCAGTACTTC. Its protein is CASCSGAYEQYF.

This clonotype was counted ten times or more. V gene TRBV6-1 combines with J gene TRBJ2-5; perhaps TRBD2 as D (6 bases). The germline gives CDR1 MNHNS, CDR2 SASEGT. The CDR3 has 11 residues. The CDR3 spells CAGGWLETQYF. The CDR3 region has the DNA TGTGCGGGAGGCTGGTTAGAGACCCAGTACTTC.

V is TRBV6-5 and J is TRBJ1-2; a possible D gene is TRBD1 (5 bases). V was trimmed by 0 bases and J by 1 base, leaving 15 bases between them. CDR1 is MNHEY, CDR2 SVGAGI, per germline. CDR3 length: 17 amino acids. The CDR3 sequence is CASSYSLTRGLNYGYTF. In DNA, the CDR3 is TGTGCCAGCAGTTACTCGCTAACCCGGGGACTTAACTATGGCTACACCTTC.

The chain has TRBV2 and TRBJ2-7; no firm D call. Trimming left V 7 bases short and J 1 base short, with 11 bases between. This CDR3 contains 13 residues. Germline V gene lookup returns CDR1 SNHLY and CDR2 FYNNEI. The CDR3 is CASTGTRSYEQYF. DNA of the CDR3: TGTGCCAGCACGGGCACCCGTTCCTACGAGCAGTACTTC.

In this sample, this clonotype turned up many times. The J gene is TRBJ1-2, the V gene TRBV12-3 or TRBV12-4, with D unresolved. The CDR3 has 13 amino acids. V shed 5 bases and J shed 8 bases, with 15 bases lying between them. The CDR3 here is CASSAGRESGYTF. CDR3 DNA sequence: TGTGCCAGCAGTGCCGGGAGGGAGAGCGGCTACACCTTC.

This clonotype was seen more than once but under ten times. A much more abundant neighbour one base away suggests this may be a read error. This rearrangement joins TRBV5-1 to TRBJ1-1; D uncertain. The germline V gene has CDR1 SGHRS and CDR2 YFSETQ. This CDR3 is 11 amino acids long. Trimming cost V 2 bases and J 7 bases, with 6 bases left between them. The chain's CDR3 is CASSFEGEAFF. The CDR3 DNA is TGCGCCAGCAGCTTTGAGGGTGAAGCTTTCTTT.

This clonotype was seen repeatedly, ten times or more. The chain carries TRBV28 and TRBJ1-1; D remains ambiguous. Germline assignment: CDR1 MDHEN and CDR2 SYDVKM. The CDR3 is 12 amino acids. V was cut by 3 bases and J by 3 bases, with 5 bases left in between. The CDR3, as DNA: TGTGCCAGCAGTTTGAGGGACACTGAAGCTTTCTTT. This translates into CASSLRDTEAFF. The variable domain in full, completed from reference TRBV28 and TRBJ1-1, reads DVKVTQSSRYLVKRTGEKVFLECVQDMDHENMFWYRQDPGLGLRLIYFSYDVKMKEKGDIPEGYSVSREKKERFSLILESASTNQTSMYLCASSLRDTEAFFGQGTRLTVV.

Many counts were recorded for this clonotype. The chain has TRBV29-1 and TRBJ2-7; possibly TRBD2 for D (5 bases). The CDR3 length is 12 residues. The germline V gene encodes CDR1 SQVTM and CDR2 ANQGSEA. V was clipped by 7 bases and J by 6 bases, with 16 bases between them. CDR3 loop: CSGRDPKGEQYF. The CDR3 DNA reads TGCAGCGGCCGGGATCCGAAGGGCGAGCAGTACTTC.